The rows below give T cell receptor beta chains drawn from one sample of a study of identical twins. TCRdb analysed the 5' RACE reads with MiXCR anew, one entry per CDR3 protein. The repertoire has some 270,000 distinct CDR3 sequences, around 8.8% of them found once; the top ten carry over 2.5%. The data also belong to a second study, concerning yellow fever vaccine responses in identical twins.

Sequenced: CD8+ T cells sorted from blood. All receptors come from a woman aged 18-30 years in good health. Each CDR3 is given with its conserved first and last residue. The order of the fields is CDR3 length, V gene, clone size, D gene, J gene, CDR3 protein, CDR3 DNA. The D gene is left open where the match is weak. Rows give clone size only sometimes, using once, few, many, or a class for an expanded clone.

cdr3_length: 17
v_call: TRBV6-1
clone_size: many
d_call: TRBD1
j_call: TRBJ2-1
cdr3_aa: CASSHDEYRGRYNEQFF
cdr3_nt: TGTGCCAGCAGTCATGATGAATACAGGGGGCGATACAATGAGCAGTTCTTC

cdr3_length: 16
v_call: TRBV5-1
clone_size: few
d_call: TRBD1
j_call: TRBJ2-5
cdr3_aa: CASSLLRDSPGETQYF
cdr3_nt: TGCGCCAGCAGCTTGCTCCGGGACAGCCCAGGAGAGACCCAGTACTTC

cdr3_length: 15
v_call: TRBV6-4
clone_size: -
d_call: TRBD2
j_call: TRBJ2-1
cdr3_aa: CASSHDSSGYNEQFF
cdr3_nt: TGTGCCAGCAGCCACGATTCTAGCGGTTACAATGAGCAGTTCTTC

cdr3_length: 13
v_call: TRBV20-1
clone_size: few
d_call: -
j_call: TRBJ2-3
cdr3_aa: CSATPWGFIRQYF
cdr3_nt: TGCAGTGCTACCCCATGGGGTTTTATAAGGCAGTATTTT

cdr3_length: 15
v_call: TRBV20-1
clone_size: -
d_call: -
j_call: TRBJ2-1
cdr3_aa: CSASRLGGLHNEQFF
cdr3_nt: TGCAGTGCTAGCAGACTAGGGGGTTTGCACAATGAGCAGTTCTTC

cdr3_length: 13
v_call: TRBV5-6
clone_size: -
d_call: -
j_call: TRBJ2-3
cdr3_aa: CASSLVGQNKRYF
cdr3_nt: TGTGCCAGCAGCTTGGTAGGACAGAACAAAAGGTATTTT

cdr3_length: 16
v_call: TRBV29-1
clone_size: -
d_call: TRBD2
j_call: TRBJ2-1
cdr3_aa: CSVEDFQREVYNEQFF
cdr3_nt: TGCAGCGTTGAAGATTTTCAGCGGGAGGTGTACAATGAGCAGTTCTTC

cdr3_length: 16
v_call: TRBV11-2
clone_size: -
d_call: -
j_call: TRBJ2-3
cdr3_aa: CASSLTGPAYTDTQYF
cdr3_nt: TGTGCCAGCAGCTTGACGGGACCCGCCTACACAGATACGCAGTATTTT

cdr3_length: 16
v_call: TRBV12-3/TRBV12-4
clone_size: -
d_call: TRBD2
j_call: TRBJ2-5
cdr3_aa: CASRTSERGAGETQYF
cdr3_nt: TGTGCCAGCAGAACGTCGGAGCGGGGGGCCGGAGAGACCCAGTACTTC

cdr3_length: 16
v_call: TRBV27
clone_size: many
d_call: TRBD2
j_call: TRBJ2-3
cdr3_aa: CASSWAAGIIGDTQYF
cdr3_nt: TGTGCCAGCAGTTGGGCAGCGGGAATTATTGGAGATACGCAGTATTTT

cdr3_length: 13
v_call: TRBV7-3
clone_size: many
d_call: -
j_call: TRBJ2-3
cdr3_aa: CASSLTGSDTQYF
cdr3_nt: TGTGCCAGCAGCTTAACAGGGTCAGATACGCAGTATTTT

cdr3_length: 13
v_call: TRBV2
clone_size: few
d_call: TRBD2
j_call: TRBJ2-7
cdr3_aa: CASTIGLAYEQYF
cdr3_nt: TGTGCCAGCACCATTGGACTAGCCTACGAGCAGTACTTC

cdr3_length: 14
v_call: TRBV7-9
clone_size: -
d_call: -
j_call: TRBJ1-5
cdr3_aa: CASSPSDRNQPQHF
cdr3_nt: TGTGCCAGCAGCCCGTCGGACAGAAATCAGCCCCAGCATTTT

cdr3_length: 15
v_call: TRBV7-3
clone_size: -
d_call: TRBD1
j_call: TRBJ2-7
cdr3_aa: CASSINPGTAYEQYF
cdr3_nt: TGTGCCAGCAGCATAAATCCCGGGACAGCCTACGAGCAGTACTTC

cdr3_length: 15
v_call: TRBV6-5
clone_size: few
d_call: -
j_call: TRBJ2-2
cdr3_aa: CASSYSPGNTGELFF
cdr3_nt: TGTGCCAGCAGTTACTCGCCCGGGAACACCGGGGAGCTGTTTTTT

cdr3_length: 16
v_call: TRBV7-9
clone_size: many
d_call: -
j_call: TRBJ1-2
cdr3_aa: CASSLGLSADLYGYTF
cdr3_nt: TGTGCCAGCAGCTTAGGCCTATCAGCAGACCTCTATGGCTACACCTTC

cdr3_length: 16
v_call: TRBV19
clone_size: once
d_call: TRBD2
j_call: TRBJ2-5
cdr3_aa: CASSPTSGGHPETQYF
cdr3_nt: TGTGCCAGTAGTCCGACTAGCGGGGGCCATCCCGAGACCCAGTACTTC

cdr3_length: 21
v_call: TRBV10-3
clone_size: -
d_call: -
j_call: TRBJ2-1
cdr3_aa: CAISEPRPKRAKQSSYNEQFF
cdr3_nt: TGTGCCATCAGTGAGCCGAGACCGAAAAGGGCTAAACAAAGCTCCTACAATGAGCAGTTCTTC

cdr3_length: 16
v_call: TRBV10-2
clone_size: -
d_call: TRBD1
j_call: TRBJ2-7
cdr3_aa: CASSETDRDHSYEQYF
cdr3_nt: TGCGCCAGCAGTGAGACGGACAGGGACCACTCCTACGAGCAGTACTTC

cdr3_length: 13
v_call: TRBV24-1
clone_size: -
d_call: -
j_call: TRBJ2-5
cdr3_aa: CATRPPGQETQYF
cdr3_nt: TGTGCCACCAGGCCCCCAGGGCAGGAGACCCAGTACTTC

cdr3_length: 14
v_call: TRBV7-8
clone_size: many
d_call: -
j_call: TRBJ2-7
cdr3_aa: CASSLPGKSYEQYF
cdr3_nt: TGTGCCAGCAGCTTACCGGGTAAATCCTACGAGCAGTACTTC

cdr3_length: 16
v_call: TRBV5-1
clone_size: many
d_call: TRBD2
j_call: TRBJ2-3
cdr3_aa: CASSPRDSGGTDTQYF
cdr3_nt: TGCGCCAGCAGCCCCCGGGATAGCGGGGGCACAGATACGCAGTATTTT

cdr3_length: 14
v_call: TRBV20-1
clone_size: many
d_call: -
j_call: TRBJ2-3
cdr3_aa: CSARDQGGADTQYF
cdr3_nt: TGCAGTGCTAGAGATCAGGGTGGAGCAGATACGCAGTATTTT

cdr3_length: 14
v_call: TRBV12-3/TRBV12-4
clone_size: -
d_call: -
j_call: TRBJ2-1
cdr3_aa: CASSLESAGLEQFF
cdr3_nt: TGTGCCAGCAGTTTAGAGTCGGCAGGGTTGGAGCAGTTCTTC

cdr3_length: 14
v_call: TRBV5-6
clone_size: many
d_call: -
j_call: TRBJ2-3
cdr3_aa: CASSLPHWLDTQYF
cdr3_nt: TGTGCCAGCAGCTTACCCCATTGGCTAGATACGCAGTATTTT

cdr3_length: 20
v_call: TRBV4-2
clone_size: -
d_call: TRBD2
j_call: TRBJ2-2
cdr3_aa: CASSQIWGPSGSGGTGELFF
cdr3_nt: TGTGCCAGCAGCCAAATTTGGGGGCCTAGCGGGAGCGGTGGCACCGGGGAGCTGTTTTTT